This TCR beta chain was found in a study of blood T cell repertoires in COVID-19. CDR1 is SGDLS, CDR2 YYNGEE, per germline. Trimming cost V 0 bases and J 1 base; bases outside gene matches: 8. This CDR3 is 19 amino acids long. The assay was immunoSEQ multiplex PCR, and TCRdb's table has in-frame clones only and misses some. Of 310,000 or so clones in the sample, approximately 90% are singletons; the top ten hold about 5.7%. The sequencing input was PBMCs or T cells enriched from blood (not recorded which). The origin of this receptor is a woman in her forties who had recovered from COVID-19. The rearrangement links TRBV9 to TRBJ2-1; TRBD2 aligns across 12 bases. The CDR3 coding sequence is TGTGCCAGCAGCGTAGATACTAGCGGGAGGTCCCATTCCTACAATGAGCAGTTCTTC. It encodes CASSVDTSGRSHSYNEQFF.